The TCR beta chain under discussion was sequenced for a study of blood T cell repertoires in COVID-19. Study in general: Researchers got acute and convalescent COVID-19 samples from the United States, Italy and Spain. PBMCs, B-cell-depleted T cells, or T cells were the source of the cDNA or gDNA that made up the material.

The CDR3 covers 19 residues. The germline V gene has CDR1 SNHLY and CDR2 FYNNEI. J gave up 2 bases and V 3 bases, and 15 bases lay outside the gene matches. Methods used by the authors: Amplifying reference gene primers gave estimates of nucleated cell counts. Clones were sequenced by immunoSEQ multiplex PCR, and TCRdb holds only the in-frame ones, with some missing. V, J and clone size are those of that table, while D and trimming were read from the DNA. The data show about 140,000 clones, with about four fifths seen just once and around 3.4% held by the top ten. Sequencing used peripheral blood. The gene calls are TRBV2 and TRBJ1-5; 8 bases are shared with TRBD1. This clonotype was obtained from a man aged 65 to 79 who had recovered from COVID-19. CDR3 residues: CASSDGQGGGYVGNQPQHF. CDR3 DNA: TGTGCCAGCAGTGACGGACAGGGAGGGGGTTATGTGGGCAATCAGCCCCAGCATTTT. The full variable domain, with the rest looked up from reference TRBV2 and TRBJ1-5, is EPEVTQTPSHQVTQMGQEVILRCVPISNHLYFYWYRQILGQKVEFLVSFYNNEISEKSEIFDDQFSVERPDGSNFTLKIRSTKLEDSAMYFCASSDGQGGGYVGNQPQHFGDGTRLSIL.